The 16 T cell receptor beta chains given below trace back to one sample, sequenced in a study of cytomegalovirus exposure and HLA in healthy donors. PCR involved 60 Vbeta and 13 Jbeta primers. TCRdb's table, derived via immunoSEQ multiplex PCR, lists solely in-frame clones and lacks some. The sample gives about 160,000 clones, around 79% of which show up once; around 1.5% is in the top ten. The sequenced material came from PBMCs. The source is a man aged 18-30 years in good health and CMV-seronegative.

The CDR3 region has the DNA TGTGCCAGCAGCCAAGAAAGGGCAGCGGGTTCCTACGAGCAGTACTTC. Its translation is CASSQERAAGSYEQYF. V and J are TRBV14 and TRBJ2-7; a possible D gene is TRBD2 (6 bases). Trimming cost V 0 bases and J 1 base, with 13 bases left between them. CDR1 SGHDN and CDR2 FVKESK come from the germline V gene. This CDR3 spans 16 amino acids.

The V gene is TRBV14, the J gene TRBJ2-7; 7 bases map to TRBD1. The CDR3 spans 17 residues. Germline V gene lookup returns CDR1 SGHDN and CDR2 FVKESK. J was trimmed by 2 bases and V by 0 bases; bases with no gene match: 10. As DNA, the CDR3 is TGTGCCAGCAGCCAAGACGGGGCCGGGACAGCCACCTACGAGCAGTACTTC. This gives the protein CASSQDGAGTATYEQYF.

The chain has TRBV5-7 and TRBJ2-7; D is unresolved. TRBV5-7 is annotated as an ORF whose role is uncertain. The CDR3 loop spans 12 amino acids. V was trimmed by 0 bases and J by 12 bases, leaving 13 bases between them. The CDR3 region is CASSLVNQWRYF. CDR3 sequence (DNA): TGTGCCAGCAGCTTGGTAAATCAGTGGAGGTACTTC.

As DNA, the CDR3 is TGCGCCAGCAGCTTGGCAGAGGTATGGCAGGGTAATGAAAAACTGTTTTTT. This encodes CASSLAEVWQGNEKLFF. The rearrangement uses TRBV5-1 and TRBJ1-4; perhaps TRBD1 as D (5 bases). This CDR3 has 17 residues. V was cut by 0 bases and J by 4 bases, with 16 bases left in between. Germline lookup yields CDR1 SGHRS and CDR2 YFSETQ.

V gene TRBV6-1 combines with J gene TRBJ1-1; D is perhaps TRBD1 (6 bases). Per the germline V gene, CDR1 is MNHNS and CDR2 is SASEGT. V was pared by 2 bases and J by 2 bases, with 12 bases between. CDR3 length: 15 amino acids. The CDR3: CASSEQGNSNTEAFF. The CDR3 DNA sequence: TGTGCCAGCAGTGAACAGGGGAACTCCAACACTGAAGCTTTCTTT.

The genes are TRBV6-5 and TRBJ1-5; 8 bases are a match to TRBD1. After removal of 0 bases from V and 10 bases from J, the junction contained 8 bases not matched to a gene. Germline V gene data show CDR1 as MNHEY and CDR2 as SVGAGI. The CDR3 totals 15 residues. CDR3 nucleotide sequence: TGTGCCAGCAGTTACTCGGCACAGGGGGGTTATCCCCAGCATTTT. Translated: CASSYSAQGGYPQHF.

The chain links TRBV6-1 to TRBJ2-5, with D tentatively TRBD2 (5 bases). The length of the CDR3 is 13 residues. Trimming took 3 bases from V and 5 from J, leaving 10 bases between them. CDR1 and CDR2 from the germline V gene are MNHNS and SASEGT. The CDR3 region is CASSDGPGETQYF. CDR3 coding DNA: TGTGCCAGCAGTGACGGACCGGGGGAGACCCAGTACTTC.

This chain connects TRBV28 to TRBJ2-2; possible D gene TRBD2, 5 bases. Trimming left V 7 bases short and J 7 bases short, with 19 bases between. The length of the CDR3 is 15 residues. The germline CDR1 and CDR2 sequences are MDHEN and SYDVKM. CDR3 sequence reads: CASTRSWEGSGELFF. CDR3 DNA sequence: TGTGCCAGCACCCGGAGTTGGGAAGGGAGCGGGGAGCTGTTTTTT. Full variable domain (outside the CDR3, taken from reference TRBV28 and TRBJ2-2): DVKVTQSSRYLVKRTGEKVFLECVQDMDHENMFWYRQDPGLGLRLIYFSYDVKMKEKGDIPEGYSVSREKKERFSLILESASTNQTSMYLCASTRSWEGSGELFFGEGSRLTVL.

Written as DNA, the CDR3 is TGTGCCAGTACCCCAGGGGGGTCCTACGAGCAGTACTTC. Translating it yields CASTPGGSYEQYF. The genes are TRBV19 and TRBJ2-7; maybe TRBD1 (7 bases). CDR1 is LNHDA and CDR2 is SQIVND in the germline V gene (reference sequence). V was cut by 7 bases and J by 1 base, with 11 bases left in between. The CDR3 is made up of 13 amino acids.

Only a few counts were recorded for this clone. V usage is TRBV15 and J usage is TRBJ2-6, with 7 bases lining up with TRBD1. From germline, CDR1 is LNHNV and CDR2 YYDKDF (reference sequence). The CDR3 covers 14 residues. The V gene end was trimmed by 9 bases and the J gene end by 4 bases; junction bases not matched to a gene: 6. CDR3 nucleotides: TGTGCCACAACCAGGGGGTCCGGGGCCAACGTCCTGACTTTC. It codes for CATTRGSGANVLTF.

J is TRBJ1-2 and V is TRBV11-2, with D possibly TRBD1 on 5 matching bases. Germline-derived CDR1 and CDR2 are SGHAT and FQNNGV. This CDR3 has 17 residues. V shed 1 base and J shed 3 bases, with 18 bases lying between them. CDR3 nucleotides: TGTGCCAGCAGCTTAGTCACCGTTGGGACTATTCACTATGGCTACACCTTC. As protein: CASSLVTVGTIHYGYTF.

The V call is TRBV27, the J call TRBJ2-7; 9 nucleotides agree with TRBD2. CDR1 MNHEY and CDR2 SMNVEV come from the germline V gene (reference sequence). The V and J ends lost 5 bases and 4 bases, in that order; junction bases with no gene match: 6. The CDR3 is 14 residues long. The CDR3 sequence: CASSRSTSGYEQYF. The DNA for the CDR3 is TGTGCCAGCAGTCGATCAACTAGCGGGTACGAGCAGTACTTC.

The J gene is TRBJ2-1, the V gene TRBV4-1; possibly TRBD2 for D (6 bases). The CDR3 runs to 14 residues. The germline V gene has CDR1 MGHRA and CDR2 YSYEKL. V lost 3 bases and J 6 bases, leaving 12 bases between the germline ends. The CDR3 reads CASSHEGTRNEQFF. The CDR3 DNA sequence: TGCGCCAGCAGCCACGAGGGGACTCGCAATGAGCAGTTCTTC.

This clone was counted a single time. This sequence joins TRBV7-2 and TRBJ1-2; no definite D call. The ends were cut back, 1 base at V and 4 bases at J, with 10 bases in the middle. The CDR3 is 14 amino acids. Per the germline V gene, CDR1 is SGHTA and CDR2 is FQGNSA. For the CDR3, the DNA is TGTGCCAGCAGCTTAGGGCCTTCTAGCTATGGCTACACCTTC. Translating gives CASSLGPSSYGYTF.

This clone was detected only a few times. The chain couples TRBV11-2 to TRBJ2-1, with 14 nucleotides matching TRBD2. Germline V gene data show CDR1 as SGHAT and CDR2 as FQNNGV. J gave up 15 bases and V 4 bases, and 11 bases lay outside the gene matches. The length of the CDR3 is 15 residues. This chain's CDR3 is CASSSARLAGGPWFF. The CDR3, as DNA: TGTGCCAGCAGCTCCGCCAGACTAGCGGGAGGGCCGTGGTTCTTC.

This clone was counted a single time. The V and J genes are TRBV5-4 and TRBJ2-3; tentative D call: TRBD2 (6 bases). CDR3 length equals 12 residues. V dropped 7 bases and J dropped 3 bases, with 9 bases sitting between them. Germline-derived CDR1 and CDR2 are SGHNT and YYREEE (reference sequence). CDR3 nucleotides: TGTGCCAGCGGAGGGGTGACAGATACGCAGTATTTT. This codes for CASGGVTDTQYF.